This entry describes one TCR beta chain. Its antigen is unidentified. Using immunoSEQ multiplex PCR, the repertoire was profiled, and TCRdb retains in-frame clones only, with some absent. The table shows approximately 99,000 clones, with 91% occurring only once. The sample originates from a study of graft-versus-host responses after intestinal transplantation. On the study more broadly: Transplants were multivisceral, liver-intestinal, or isolated intestinal.

This CDR3 is 12 amino acids long. The V gene's germline CDR1 is GTSNPN and CDR2 SVGIG (reference sequence). Trimming stripped 4 bases from V and 6 bases from J, with 12 bases between. The TCR originated in a human donor who was the organ donor for an intestinal transplant. The rearrangement joins TRBV30 to TRBJ1-2; D gene uncertain. The source was unstimulated CD4+ T cells sorted from spleen or lymph node cells, collected before transplant. The CDR3 reads CAWTRSKNGYTF. For the CDR3, the DNA is TGTGCCTGGACTCGGTCGAAGAATGGCTACACCTTC.